Below, 21 T cell receptor beta chains from the same sample are listed, as sequenced in a study of shared clonotypes between healthy human individuals. Clones were read by immunoSEQ multiplex PCR, and TCRdb kept only the in-frame ones, dropping some. The sample consists of 630,000 or so clones, roughly 98% of them appearing once. CD8 cells classed as naive were CD45RO-negative and positively selected for CCR7, excluding terminally differentiated effector memory CD45RA+ cells. Sequencing was carried out using naive CD8+ T cells sorted from blood. The receptors were gathered from a young man in good health.

The chain combines TRBV5-1 with TRBJ2-7; D remains ambiguous. CDR3 length: 14 residues. Germline V CDR1 and CDR2: SGHRS, YFSETQ. Trimming shortened V by 0 bases and J by 4 bases, and 11 bases separated the two germline ends. CDR3 amino acids: CASSLATADYEQYF. The CDR3 DNA reads as TGCGCCAGCAGCTTGGCAACCGCAGATTACGAGCAGTACTTC. The full variable domain, completed using reference TRBV5-1 and TRBJ2-7, is KAGVTQTPRYLIKTRGQQVTLSCSPISGHRSVSWYQQTPGQGLQFLFEYFSETQRNKGNFPGRFSGRQFSNSRSEMNVSTLELGDSALYLCASSLATADYEQYFGPGTRLTVT.

The chain joins TRBV11-2 to TRBJ2-7; 7 bases agree with TRBD1. The germline CDR1 and CDR2 sequences are SGHAT and FQNNGV. This CDR3 has 13 residues. V lost 2 bases and J lost 2; bases outside the gene matches: 0. The CDR3 DNA is TGTGCCAGCAGCTTAAGGGGGCCCTACGAGCAGTACTTC. This gives the protein CASSLRGPYEQYF.

This chain links TRBV2 with TRBJ1-5; no reliable D call. Looked up from germline, CDR1 is SNHLY and CDR2 is FYNNEI. Trimming cost V 3 bases and J 2 bases, with 14 bases left between them. This CDR3 is 16 amino acids long. The CDR3 loop is CASSDGREWGNQPQHF. Written as DNA, the CDR3 is TGTGCCAGCAGTGACGGGAGAGAATGGGGCAATCAGCCCCAGCATTTT. Together with reference TRBV2 and TRBJ1-5, the CDR3 gives the full variable domain: EPEVTQTPSHQVTQMGQEVILRCVPISNHLYFYWYRQILGQKVEFLVSFYNNEISEKSEIFDDQFSVERPDGSNFTLKIRSTKLEDSAMYFCASSDGREWGNQPQHFGDGTRLSIL.

The V call is TRBV2, the J call TRBJ2-1, with D possibly TRBD2 on 6 matching bases. Looked up from germline, CDR1 is SNHLY and CDR2 is FYNNEI. The CDR3 contains 10 residues. Trimming shortened V by 8 bases and J by 13 bases, and 12 bases separated the two germline ends. The CDR3 sequence is CASRGASQFF. The CDR3 DNA follows: TGTGCCAGCCGCGGGGCTAGTCAGTTCTTC.

The chain has TRBV14 and TRBJ2-1; D uncertain. V lost 0 bases and J lost 8, with 20 bases in between. This CDR3 has 17 residues. The V gene's germline CDR1 is SGHDN and CDR2 FVKESK. The CDR3 nucleotides are TGTGCCAGCAGCCAAGATTACAGAGGCGGTTTATCCCATGAGCAGTTCTTC. Its translation: CASSQDYRGGLSHEQFF. The full variable domain, in which reference TRBV14 and TRBJ2-1 provide the parts outside the CDR3, is EAGVTQFPSHSVIEKGQTVTLRCDPISGHDNLYWYRRVMGKEIKFLLHFVKESKQDESGMPNNRFLAERTGGTYSTLKVQPAELEDSGVYFCASSQDYRGGLSHEQFFGPGTRLTVL.

This clone occurred once. A read error may account for a junction end that differs from germline. This chain's CDR3 is CASSSVETPYF. DNA for the CDR3: TGTGCCAGCAGCTCGGTTGAGACCCCGTACTTC. This chain joins TRBV11-1 and TRBJ2-5; no clear D. The germline CDR1 and CDR2 sequences are SGHAT and FQDESV (reference sequence). This CDR3 is built from 11 residues.

This chain's CDR3 is CASSPQSYEQYF. The CDR3 DNA reads TGTGCCAGCAGTCCTCAGAGCTACGAGCAGTACTTC. The chain joins TRBV11-2 to TRBJ2-7, with D hard to call. CDR1 and CDR2 from the germline V gene are SGHAT and FQNNGV. V was clipped by 6 bases and J by 3 bases, with 9 bases between them. There are 12 residues in the CDR3. The full variable domain, with the rest looked up from reference TRBV11-2 and TRBJ2-7, is EAGVAQSPRYKIIEKRQSVAFWCNPISGHATLYWYQQILGQGPKLLIQFQNNGVVDDSQLPKDRFSAERLKGVDSTLKIQPAKLEDSAVYLCASSPQSYEQYFGPGTRLTVT.

The chain is built from TRBV10-3 and TRBJ1-5; D is ambiguous. Germline V lookup: CDR1 ENHRY, CDR2 SYGVKD. V lost 10 bases and J 2 bases, leaving 15 bases between the germline ends. CDR3 length: 14 amino acids. The CDR3 DNA follows: TGTGCCACCCAGAGGATTGGTGGCAATCAGCCCCAGCATTTT. Translating gives CATQRIGGNQPQHF.

This chain joins TRBV11-2 and TRBJ1-1, with D perhaps TRBD1 (6 bases). The germline V gene has CDR1 SGHAT and CDR2 FQNNGV. With 3 bases removed from V and 6 bases from J, the gap between germline ends came to 8 bases. This CDR3 has 12 amino acids. The CDR3 region is CASSFSGAEAFF. As DNA, the CDR3 is TGTGCCAGCAGCTTTTCAGGGGCTGAAGCTTTCTTT.

Notes on this clone: The same CDR3 is also encoded by other DNA sequences in this sample. This sequence joins TRBV7-9 and TRBJ2-2; D gene uncertain. Germline values: CDR1 SEHNR, CDR2 FQNEAQ (reference sequence). The V end was cut by 3 bases, the J end by 2 bases, with 4 bases between. The CDR3 is 13 residues long. CDR3 nucleotides: TGTGCCAGCAGCTTCAGAAACACCGGGGAGCTGTTTTTT. It encodes CASSFRNTGELFF.

The chain recombines TRBV7-9 with TRBJ1-2, with 7 bases fitting TRBD1. The germline V gene encodes CDR1 SEHNR and CDR2 FQNEAQ (reference sequence). This CDR3 comprises 15 residues. V gave up 5 bases and J gave up 4 bases; unmatched junction bases: 10. The CDR3 spells CASSARQGAGYGYTF. CDR3 sequence (DNA): TGTGCCAGCAGCGCCCGACAGGGAGCTGGCTATGGCTACACCTTC.

The chain carries TRBV28 and TRBJ2-7; 8 nucleotides align to TRBD1. The CDR3 sequence is 15 residues long. Losses at the gene ends were 5 bases for V and 4 bases for J; bases not matched to a gene: 10. Germline lookup yields CDR1 MDHEN and CDR2 SYDVKM. In DNA, the CDR3 is TGTGCCAGCAGTCGCGGACAGGGCCTAGGTTACGAGCAGTACTTC. This encodes CASSRGQGLGYEQYF.

This clone was detected only once. The genes are TRBV5-6 and TRBJ2-3; D gene ambiguous. CDR3 size: 13 residues. The V gene lost 0 bases and the J gene lost 2 bases, with 4 bases spanning the gap. Germline values: CDR1 SGHDT, CDR2 YYEEEE. The CDR3 reads CASSLEATDTQYF. CDR3 nucleotides: TGTGCCAGCAGCTTGGAGGCCACAGATACGCAGTATTTT.

This chain joins TRBV19 and TRBJ2-7; D not certain. Germline V lookup: CDR1 LNHDA, CDR2 SQIVND (reference sequence). This CDR3 comprises 13 residues. Trimming took off 6 bases at V and 3 bases at J, with 12 bases between the two ends. CDR3 DNA: TGTGCCAGTAGCAAACAGAGCCTCTACGAGCAGTACTTC. This sequence encodes CASSKQSLYEQYF. Together with reference TRBV19 and TRBJ2-7, the CDR3 gives the full variable domain: DGGITQSPKYLFRKEGQNVTLSCEQNLNHDAMYWYRQDPGQGLRLIYYSQIVNDFQKGDIAEGYSVSREKKESFPLTVTSAQKNPTAFYLCASSKQSLYEQYFGPGTRLTVT.

The chain has TRBV25-1 and TRBJ1-4, with TRBD1 matching 8 bases. The CDR3 spans 18 residues. Germline V CDR1 and CDR2: MGHDK, SYGVNS. Germline trimming cut 6 bases from V and 2 bases from J; bases unmatched to any gene: 14. The CDR3, as DNA: TGTGCCAGCAGCGCGGACAGGGCCTCCTGGGCGACTAATGAAAAACTGTTTTTT. It is translated as CASSADRASWATNEKLFF.

As DNA, the CDR3 is TGTGCCTGGAGCCGAACAGGGGAGGGGGGCTACACCTTC. It is translated as CAWSRTGEGGYTF. The chain carries TRBV30 and TRBJ1-2, with 7 bases identical to TRBD1. The germline V gene has CDR1 GTSNPN and CDR2 SVGIG (reference sequence). Trimming took 3 bases from V and 8 from J; bases not matched to a gene: 9. This CDR3 region has 13 residues.

The chain has TRBV19 and TRBJ2-2, with D uncertain. Per the germline V gene, CDR1 is LNHDA and CDR2 is SQIVND (reference sequence). V was shortened by 5 bases and J by 5 bases, with 9 bases between the two germline ends. This CDR3 contains 13 residues. In DNA, the CDR3 is TGTGCCAGTAGTCCGTTGGAGACCGGGGAGCTGTTTTTT. Amino acid sequence: CASSPLETGELFF.

The V and J genes are TRBV7-2 and TRBJ2-7; TRBD2 aligns across 11 bases. The CDR3 extends over 19 amino acids. The germline CDR1 and CDR2 sequences are SGHTA and FQGNSA. The J segment lost 0 bases and the V segment lost 5 bases, leaving 15 bases of the junction unmatched. The CDR3, as DNA: TGTGCCAGCAGCCCCGTGGGCGGGACTAGCGGAACCTTCTCCTACGAGCAGTACTTC. This encodes CASSPVGGTSGTFSYEQYF.

The chain carries TRBV9 and TRBJ2-2; the D is unclear. CDR3 length: 15 amino acids. CDR1 and CDR2 from the germline V gene are SGDLS and YYNGEE. V shed 0 bases and J shed 5 bases, with 11 bases lying between them. CDR3 in amino acids: CASSVAVKSTGELFF. The DNA for the CDR3 is TGTGCCAGCAGCGTAGCGGTGAAATCTACCGGGGAGCTGTTTTTT.

J is TRBJ2-1 and V is TRBV27, with 11 bases lining up with TRBD2. The germline V gene has CDR1 MNHEY and CDR2 SMNVEV (reference sequence). The CDR3 has 15 amino acids. The junction had 6 bases not matched to a gene; V was cut back by 6 bases and J by 5 bases. The CDR3 is CASSQGTSGDNEQFF. The CDR3 DNA reads TGTGCCAGCAGCCAAGGGACTAGCGGAGACAATGAGCAGTTCTTC.

The V gene is TRBV27, the J gene TRBJ2-7; TRBD1 aligns across 10 bases. The junction had 15 bases not matched to a gene; V was cut back by 2 bases and J by 2 bases. The CDR3 covers 19 residues. CDR1 is MNHEY and CDR2 is SMNVEV in the germline V gene (reference sequence). The CDR3 coding sequence is TGTGCCAGCAGTTTAAGTGCTTCCTGGGACAGGGGTTTCACCTACGAGCAGTACTTC. This sequence encodes CASSLSASWDRGFTYEQYF.